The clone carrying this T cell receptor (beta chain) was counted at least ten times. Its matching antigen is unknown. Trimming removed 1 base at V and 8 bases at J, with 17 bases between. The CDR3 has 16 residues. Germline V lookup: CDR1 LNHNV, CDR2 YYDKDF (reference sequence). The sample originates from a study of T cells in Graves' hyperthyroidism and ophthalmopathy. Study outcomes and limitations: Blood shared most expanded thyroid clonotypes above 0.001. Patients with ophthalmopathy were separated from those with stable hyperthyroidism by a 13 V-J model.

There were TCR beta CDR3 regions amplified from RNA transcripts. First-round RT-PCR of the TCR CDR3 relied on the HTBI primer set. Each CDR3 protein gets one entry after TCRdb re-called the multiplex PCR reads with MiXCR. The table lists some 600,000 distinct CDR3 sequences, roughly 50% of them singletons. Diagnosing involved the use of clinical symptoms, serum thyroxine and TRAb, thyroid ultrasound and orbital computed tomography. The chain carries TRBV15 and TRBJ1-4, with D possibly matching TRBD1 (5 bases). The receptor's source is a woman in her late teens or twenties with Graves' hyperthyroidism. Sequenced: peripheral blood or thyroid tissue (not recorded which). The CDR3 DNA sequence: TGTGCCACCAGCAGAGTAAGGGGAGGTGGTGGAGAAAAACTGTTTTTT. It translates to CATSRVRGGGGEKLFF.